This entry describes one T cell receptor beta chain. Its specificity is not known. The CDR3 extends over 13 amino acids. J gave up 6 bases and V 5 bases, and 7 bases lay outside the gene matches. The V gene's germline CDR1 is SGHNT and CDR2 YYREEE (reference sequence). The sample belongs to a study of OX40 agonist ivuxolimab in advanced cancers. Whole-study context: Participants averaged 60 years of age (range about 23 to 80) and were approximately 81% male. Having had anti-PD-1, anti-PD-L1 or anti-CTLA-4 therapy before was allowed, and around 44% had some. Findings of the study overall: Several nonresponders also turned out to have low normalized T-cell clonal expansion. Dose levels from 0.1 to 3.0 mg/kg saw CD4+ and CD8+ blood T cells expand clonally by week 6.

Only in-frame clones appear in the TCRdb table, and some are missing; sequencing was by immunoSEQ multiplex PCR. The data hold tens of thousands of clones, with around 88% observed a single time. Here the sequenced sample was CD4+ or CD8+ T cells sorted from blood, taken in a trial of the OX40 agonist ivuxolimab. This sequence originates from an adult with an advanced solid tumor such as melanoma, head and neck, liver or kidney cancer. V gene TRBV5-4 combines with J gene TRBJ1-2; TRBD1 agrees at 7 bases. Here the CDR3 DNA reads TGTGCCAGCAGGTCGGGACAGAACGATGGCTACACCTTC. Residues: CASRSGQNDGYTF. Full variable domain (missing parts from reference TRBV5-4 and TRBJ1-2): ETGVTQSPTHLIKTRGQQVTLRCSSQSGHNTVSWYQQALGQGPQFIFQYYREEENGRGNFPPRFSGLQFPNYSSELNVNALELDDSALYLCASRSGQNDGYTFGSGTRLTVV.